The 21 T cell receptor beta chains below come from one sample, sequenced in a study of response to subunit inactivated influenza vaccine. MiXCR was run by TCRdb on the RT-PCR reads, yielding one entry per CDR3 protein. The repertoire has roughly 780,000 distinct CDR3 sequences, 15% to 20% of them found once; the top ten carry about a tenth. Sequenced here: PBMCs from blood, sampled roughly 5 days after vaccination. The source of these receptors is a man over 45 who received an inactivated influenza vaccine.

This clonotype was seen a few times. The chain uses TRBV29-1 and TRBJ1-1; D gene unclear. The germline gives CDR1 SQVTM, CDR2 ANQGSEA. Trimming cost V 7 bases and J 2 bases, with 8 bases left between them. This CDR3 is built from 11 residues. This CDR3 is CSGYTNTEAFF. DNA for the CDR3: TGCAGCGGATACACTAACACTGAAGCTTTCTTT.

The chain is built from TRBV20-1 and TRBJ2-1; D unresolved. V shed 3 bases and J shed 0 bases, with 6 bases lying between them. This CDR3 comprises 13 residues. CDR1 is DFQATT and CDR2 is SNEGSKA in the germline V gene (reference sequence). The CDR3 region has the DNA TGCAGTGCTAGCGGCCTCTCCTACAATGAGCAGTTCTTC. It codes for CSASGLSYNEQFF.

The chain couples TRBV6-2 or TRBV6-3 to TRBJ2-1; D is uncertain. Germline V CDR1 and CDR2: MNHEY, SVGEGT. V dropped 2 bases and J dropped 2 bases, with 16 bases sitting between them. The CDR3 has 17 amino acids. In DNA form, the CDR3 reads TGTGCCAGCAGTTACGTCGTCCCGGGCATCACCTACAATGAGCAGTTCTTC. It translates to CASSYVVPGITYNEQFF.

This clonotype was recorded at least ten times. The chain carries TRBV7-3 and TRBJ2-3, with 13 bases fitting TRBD2. V lost 4 bases to trimming and J lost 2 bases; unmatched junction nucleotides: 3. Per the germline V gene, CDR1 is SGHTA and CDR2 is FQGTGA. The CDR3 length is 16 residues. This CDR3 is CASSSGLAGATDTQYF. The CDR3 DNA reads TGTGCCAGCAGCTCCGGACTAGCGGGAGCCACAGATACGCAGTATTTT. The full variable domain, with the rest looked up from reference TRBV7-3 and TRBJ2-3, is GAGVSQTPSNKVTEKGKYVELRCDPISGHTALYWYRQSLGQGPEFLIYFQGTGAADDSGLPNDRFFAVRPEGSVSTLKIQRTERGDSAVYLCASSSGLAGATDTQYFGPGTRLTVL.

This chain uses TRBV29-1 with TRBJ2-3, with TRBD2 identical over 10 bases. Per the germline V gene, CDR1 is SQVTM and CDR2 is ANQGSEA. The CDR3 sequence is 14 residues long. J was trimmed by 2 bases and V by 6 bases; bases with no gene match: 5. For the CDR3, the DNA is TGCAGCGTCTGGACTAGCGGATACACAGATACGCAGTATTTT. It codes for CSVWTSGYTDTQYF.

V and J are TRBV19 and TRBJ1-2, with a possible D match to TRBD1 (5 bases). The CDR3 runs 14 residues. The V end was cut by 6 bases, the J end by 4 bases, with 15 bases between. Germline lookup yields CDR1 LNHDA and CDR2 SQIVND (reference sequence). In DNA, the CDR3 is TGTGCCAGTAGCTCTGACGGGGGGACCTATGGCTACACCTTC. Residues: CASSSDGGTYGYTF. Full variable domain (remainder filled in from reference TRBV19 and TRBJ1-2): DGGITQSPKYLFRKEGQNVTLSCEQNLNHDAMYWYRQDPGQGLRLIYYSQIVNDFQKGDIAEGYSVSREKKESFPLTVTSAQKNPTAFYLCASSSDGGTYGYTFGSGTRLTVV.

This clonotype was counted a few times. This chain connects TRBV20-1 to TRBJ2-7; TRBD1 matches 7 bases. The ends lost 0 bases at V and 3 bases at J; junction bases unmatched: 8. Germline-derived CDR1 and CDR2 are DFQATT and SNEGSKA (reference sequence). The CDR3 runs 15 residues. The CDR3 nucleotides are TGCAGTGCTAGAGATTTCGGACAGGCCCACTACGAGCAGTACTTC. This translates into CSARDFGQAHYEQYF.

The genes are TRBV4-3 and TRBJ2-5, with 7 bases identical to TRBD1. Per germline, CDR1 LGHNA and CDR2 YSLEER. Trimming removed 2 bases from V and 5 bases from J; junction bases left unmatched: 17. This CDR3 is built from 18 residues. The chain's CDR3 is CASSQSLSGGHGWETQYF. CDR3 sequence (DNA): TGCGCCAGCAGCCAATCCCTTTCAGGGGGACATGGGTGGGAGACCCAGTACTTC.

This clonotype was counted a few times. The rearrangement uses TRBV20-1 and TRBJ2-5, with D possibly being TRBD1 or TRBD2 (6 bases each). Trimming removed 5 bases from V and 5 bases from J, with 15 bases in between. This CDR3 has 13 residues. CDR1 is DFQATT, CDR2 SNEGSKA, per germline (reference sequence). CDR3 coding DNA: TGCAGTGCTTGGTGGGGGGCTAAGGAGACCCAGTACTTC. Its translation: CSAWWGAKETQYF.

This clonotype was observed a handful of times. This chain connects TRBV27 to TRBJ2-5; 8 bases align to TRBD2. The CDR3 sequence is 16 residues long. From germline, CDR1 is MNHEY and CDR2 SMNVEV (reference sequence). J gave up 5 bases and V 2 bases, and 10 bases lay outside the gene matches. The CDR3 region is CASSLGNSGSRETQYF. The CDR3 DNA sequence: TGTGCCAGCAGTTTAGGAAACAGCGGGAGCCGTGAGACCCAGTACTTC.

The chain couples TRBV6-1 to TRBJ2-3, with TRBD2 identical over 7 bases. The CDR3 length is 17 residues. Trimming cost V 4 bases and J 3 bases; bases outside gene matches: 13. Germline loops: CDR1 MNHNS, CDR2 SASEGT. CDR3 DNA sequence: TGTGCCAGCAGTGCAGGGTCGGGCGGGAGTCGGACAGATACGCAGTATTTT. As protein: CASSAGSGGSRTDTQYF.

This clonotype came up many times. J is TRBJ1-2 and V is TRBV12-3 or TRBV12-4; no clear D gene. V was pared by 5 bases and J by 4 bases, with 17 bases between. This CDR3 comprises 15 residues. CDR3 in DNA: TGTGCCAGCAGTCCCTCACCATCCGGCGTCTATGGCTACACCTTC. It specifies CASSPSPSGVYGYTF.

In its sample, this clonotype was seen a few times. The CDR3 coding sequence is TGTGCCAGCAGTTCCGGACAGGGGAGAGGTGTGACCGGGGAGCTGTTTTTT. Protein sequence: CASSSGQGRGVTGELFF. The chain uses TRBV6-5 and TRBJ2-2; 9 nucleotides align to TRBD1. There are 17 residues in the CDR3. From germline, CDR1 is MNHEY and CDR2 SVGAGI. The J segment lost 5 bases and the V segment lost 4 bases, leaving 11 bases of the junction unmatched.

This clonotype was counted ten times or more. The chain links TRBV7-2 to TRBJ1-6; D not certain. Trimming removed 5 bases from V and 6 bases from J, with 8 bases in between. Germline CDR1 reads SGHTA; CDR2 reads FQGNSA. The CDR3 extends over 13 amino acids. The CDR3: CASSPGPNSPLHF. CDR3 nucleotides: TGTGCCAGCAGCCCCGGGCCTAATTCACCCCTCCACTTT.

This clonotype came up a few times. The genes are TRBV7-9 and TRBJ2-3; D may be TRBD2 (6 bases). V dropped 0 bases and J dropped 1 base, with 11 bases sitting between them. This CDR3 contains 16 residues. Germline lookup yields CDR1 SEHNR and CDR2 FQNEAQ (reference sequence). DNA for the CDR3: TGTGCCAGCAGCTTAGCCCGGACTACCGGCACAGATACGCAGTATTTT. Translated: CASSLARTTGTDTQYF. Supplemented by reference TRBV7-9 and TRBJ2-3, the full variable domain reads DTGVSQNPRHKITKRGQNVTFRCDPISEHNRLYWYRQTLGQGPEFLTYFQNEAQLEKSRLLSDRFSAERPKGSFSTLEIQRTEQGDSAMYLCASSLARTTGTDTQYFGPGTRLTVL.

This clonotype was seen ten or more times. The genes are TRBV2 and TRBJ2-3, with 8 bases identical to TRBD2. The germline gives CDR1 SNHLY, CDR2 FYNNEI. V shed 6 bases and J 6 bases; nucleotides not matched to a gene: 20. CDR3 length: 18 amino acids. The CDR3 bases are TGTGCCAGCAGACCTTGGGGTACTAGCGGCACTAGATCGGATACGCAGTATTTT. It specifies CASRPWGTSGTRSDTQYF.

This clonotype was counted a few times. The chain joins TRBV6-5 to TRBJ2-3; TRBD1 matches at 7 bases. J lost 3 bases, V lost 2 bases, and 5 bases had no gene match. Germline CDR1 MNHEY, CDR2 SVGAGI. This CDR3 is 15 amino acids long. CDR3 DNA: TGTGCCAGCAGTTACGGACAGGCGGAAACAGATACGCAGTATTTT. This translates into CASSYGQAETDTQYF.

The gene calls are TRBV7-3 and TRBJ2-1; 11 nucleotides agree with TRBD2. The CDR3 covers 17 residues. CDR1 and CDR2 (germline): SGHTA, FQGTGA. The V gene end was trimmed by 0 bases and the J gene end by 4 bases; junction bases not matched to a gene: 5. CDR3 bases: TGTGCCAGCAGCTTAACAGCGGGGACTAGCGGTTACAATGAGCAGTTCTTC. This translates into CASSLTAGTSGYNEQFF.

CDR3: CASSLATVEAFF. CDR3 sequence (DNA): TGTGCCAGCAGCTTGGCTACAGTTGAAGCTTTCTTT. V and J are TRBV5-6 and TRBJ1-1; no firm D call. Between the trimmed V and J ends, which lost 0 bases and 7 bases, there was a span of 7 bases. Looked up from germline, CDR1 is SGHDT and CDR2 is YYEEEE. This CDR3 is 12 amino acids long.

V is TRBV6-1 and J is TRBJ2-6; the D is unclear. V lost 6 bases and J lost 3, with 15 bases in between. Germline CDR1 MNHNS, CDR2 SASEGT. The CDR3 is made up of 16 amino acids. The CDR3 spells CASSPFTVRGANVLTF. The CDR3, as DNA: TGTGCCAGCAGCCCCTTTACAGTACGTGGGGCCAACGTCCTGACTTTC.

This clonotype occurred a few times. DNA for the CDR3: TGTGCCAGCAGTCACGACAGGGGGCAATATGGCTACACCTTC. As protein: CASSHDRGQYGYTF. The genes are TRBV12-3 or TRBV12-4 and TRBJ1-2; 10 bases fit TRBD1. CDR3 length equals 14 residues. Trimming cost V 5 bases and J 5 bases; bases outside gene matches: 5.